Each of the 22 T cell receptor beta chains below was sequenced from the same sample in a study of chemoradiotherapy in HPV16-positive cancers (dated by TCRdb to the early 2020s). The library was obtained by the immunoSEQ multiplex PCR assay. The table was pulled from immuneACCESS by TCRdb, which kept in-frame rearrangements only. Such tables lose some clones; where checked, under half of the loss comes from unresolved V genes, and the rest has no known cause. The sample profile shows 3,500 or so clones; about 71% of them were found once. The ten largest clones take up about 14% of the sample. The specimen was obtained from a patient who underwent chemoradiotherapy. The receptor source for this set is a human donor with HPV-associated anogenital cancer.

This clone appeared once. V usage is TRBV27 and J usage is TRBJ1-2; 10 positions match TRBD1. The CDR3 contains 16 residues. J was trimmed by 8 bases and V by 6 bases; bases with no gene match: 15. Germline assignment: CDR1 MNHEY and CDR2 SMNVEV (reference sequence). CDR3 nucleotide sequence: TGTGCCAGCAGCCTGTCGGACAGGGGGGGCGCAAAGGGCTACACCTTC. It is translated as CASSLSDRGGAKGYTF.

The chain links TRBV6-4 to TRBJ1-1; no clear D. The germline CDR1 and CDR2 sequences are MRHNA and SNTAGT. The CDR3 is 13 amino acids. Trimming took 0 bases from V and 5 from J, leaving 7 bases between them. The chain's CDR3 is CASSDSDSTEAFF. CDR3 DNA sequence: TGTGCCAGCAGTGACTCCGACTCAACTGAAGCTTTCTTT.

This clone was counted once. As DNA, the CDR3 is TGTGCCAGCAGTTTCGGGGAGACCCAGTACTTC. This encodes CASSFGETQYF. The chain carries TRBV28 and TRBJ2-5; D is ambiguous. The CDR3 runs to 11 residues. Germline V lookup: CDR1 MDHEN, CDR2 SYDVKM. The V and J ends lost 3 bases and 5 bases respectively, with 4 bases between them.

The gene calls are TRBV9 and TRBJ2-2; D is uncertain. The CDR3 has 15 amino acids. Germline V gene data show CDR1 as SGDLS and CDR2 as YYNGEE. Deletions cut 4 bases from V and 1 base from J, with 11 bases between. The DNA for the CDR3 is TGTGCCAGCAGCCCCCGGCATCAGAACACCGGGGAGCTGTTTTTT. It translates to CASSPRHQNTGELFF.

This chain connects TRBV4-3 to TRBJ2-1, with TRBD2 matching 7 bases. The CDR3 totals 17 residues. CDR1 LGHNA and CDR2 YSLEER come from the germline V gene. Trimming removed 0 bases from V and 9 bases from J; junction bases left unmatched: 14. The CDR3 protein is CASSQEASGGWSSEQFF. The DNA of the CDR3 is TGCGCCAGCAGCCAAGAGGCATCCGGGGGGTGGTCGAGTGAGCAGTTCTTC.

V is TRBV5-1 and J is TRBJ1-1, with 11 nucleotides matching TRBD1. Germline lookup yields CDR1 SGHRS and CDR2 YFSETQ. This CDR3 contains 17 residues. Unmatched junction bases numbered 10, after V lost 4 bases and J lost 2 bases. The CDR3 coding sequence is TGCGCCAGCAGCACGTTACCGGGACAGGGGGACAACACTGAAGCTTTCTTT. Its translation is CASSTLPGQGDNTEAFF.

The V call is TRBV7-2, the J call TRBJ2-1, with TRBD2 matching 8 bases. This CDR3 is 17 amino acids long. The trim removed 5 bases at V and 6 bases at J, leaving 15 bases unmatched. Germline V gene data show CDR1 as SGHTA and CDR2 as FQGNSA. The CDR3: CASSQAGAGGLVNEQFF. The CDR3 DNA follows: TGTGCCAGCAGCCAAGCGGGCGCGGGGGGTTTAGTCAATGAGCAGTTCTTC.

The chain is built from TRBV2 and TRBJ2-1, with 8 bases identical to TRBD2. This CDR3 spans 14 amino acids. Germline trimming cut 2 bases from V and 7 bases from J; bases unmatched to any gene: 4. CDR1 is SNHLY and CDR2 is FYNNEI in the germline V gene. The CDR3 DNA is TGTGCCAGCAGTGAAACGGGACTAGGGAATGAGCAGTTCTTC. Translation gives CASSETGLGNEQFF.

This clone was recorded only once. This chain connects TRBV6-1 to TRBJ1-1; D call uncertain. Germline CDR1 MNHNS, CDR2 SASEGT. The CDR3 is 14 residues long. Trimming removed 3 bases at V and 1 base at J, with 9 bases between. CDR3 nucleotides: TGTGCCAGCAGTGAGAGGCAGGAGAACACTGAAGCTTTCTTT. It encodes CASSERQENTEAFF.

This clone was observed a few times. CDR3 in amino acids: CASSEERAGVSNEQFF. The CDR3 DNA follows: TGTGCCAGCAGTGAAGAGCGGGCGGGAGTAAGTAATGAGCAGTTCTTC. This chain connects TRBV2 to TRBJ2-1; 7 bases fit TRBD2. This CDR3 region has 16 residues. V trimming: 1 base; J trimming: 7 bases; junction bases outside the gene matches: 10. Germline CDR1 and CDR2: SNHLY and FYNNEI.

The CDR3 region has the DNA TGTGCCAGTAGTCCTCAGGGGAGGCCCTACGAGCAGTACTTC. Translating it yields CASSPQGRPYEQYF. V is TRBV19 and J is TRBJ2-7; D possibly uses TRBD1 or TRBD2 (6 bases each). V was cut by 5 bases and J by 2 bases, with 13 bases left in between. The CDR3 extends over 14 amino acids. CDR1 and CDR2 from the germline V gene are LNHDA and SQIVND (reference sequence). Full variable domain (rest looked up from reference TRBV19 and TRBJ2-7): DGGITQSPKYLFRKEGQNVTLSCEQNLNHDAMYWYRQDPGQGLRLIYYSQIVNDFQKGDIAEGYSVSREKKESFPLTVTSAQKNPTAFYLCASSPQGRPYEQYFGPGTRLTVT.

The genes are TRBV7-9 and TRBJ2-3; the match to TRBD1 covers 7 bases. Germline trimming cut 4 bases from V and 0 bases from J; bases unmatched to any gene: 4. Germline-derived CDR1 and CDR2 are SEHNR and FQNEAQ (reference sequence). The CDR3 consists of 15 residues. For the CDR3, the DNA is TGTGCCAGCAGCTCAGGGGGTTTTAGCACAGATACGCAGTATTTT. Translating it yields CASSSGGFSTDTQYF.

This chain connects TRBV6-1 to TRBJ2-3, with 8 nucleotides matching TRBD2. CDR1 is MNHNS and CDR2 is SASEGT in the germline V gene. With V trimmed by 1 base and J by 4 bases, 13 bases remained unmatched. This CDR3 comprises 18 residues. The CDR3 region is CASSEGVVPGGWADTQYF. CDR3 bases: TGTGCCAGCAGTGAAGGGGTAGTTCCGGGGGGGTGGGCAGATACGCAGTATTTT.

This clone was observed a single time. The chain uses TRBV2 and TRBJ2-1, with TRBD2 matching over 10 bases. The length of the CDR3 is 15 residues. J gave up 8 bases and V 4 bases, and 8 bases lay outside the gene matches. Germline CDR1 and CDR2: SNHLY and FYNNEI. CDR3 bases: TGTGCCAGCAGTGCTACTAGCGGGGAATTCTATGAGCAGTTCTTC. It codes for CASSATSGEFYEQFF.

The chain carries TRBV10-3 and TRBJ1-2, with TRBD1 as a possible D gene (6 bases). Germline CDR1 ENHRY, CDR2 SYGVKD. V was pared by 6 bases and J by 0 bases, with 11 bases between. The CDR3 totals 14 residues. CDR3 protein: CAIRYRDSNYGYTF. CDR3 nucleotides: TGTGCCATCAGGTACAGGGATTCTAACTATGGCTACACCTTC.

This clone appeared a single time. This sequence joins TRBV9 and TRBJ2-1; TRBD2 aligns across 7 bases. This CDR3 region has 15 residues. J gave up 2 bases and V 3 bases, and 5 bases lay outside the gene matches. The V gene's germline CDR1 is SGDLS and CDR2 YYNGEE. The CDR3 DNA is TGTGCCAGCAGCGAGGCGGGGGTTACCTACAATGAGCAGTTCTTC. This gives the protein CASSEAGVTYNEQFF.

The CDR3 here is CASSLDGGGSEQYV. The CDR3 DNA reads TGTGCCAGCAGCCTAGACGGGGGGGGCTCCGAGCAGTACGTC. The rearrangement links TRBV7-3 to TRBJ2-7; 8 nucleotides line up with TRBD2. CDR3 size: 14 residues. Trimming at V came to 5 bases and at J to 6 bases, leaving 9 bases not matched to a gene. Germline V CDR1 and CDR2: SGHTA, FQGTGA.

The V and J genes are TRBV2 and TRBJ2-7; no reliable D call. V was cut by 4 bases and J by 7 bases, with 8 bases left in between. The CDR3 covers 11 residues. In germline, CDR1 is SNHLY, CDR2 FYNNEI. The CDR3 spells CASSGRREQYF. The CDR3 region has the DNA TGTGCCAGCAGTGGCCGGCGAGAGCAGTACTTC.

This clone was picked up a small number of times. The CDR3 sequence: CASSQPGQSYEQYF. The DNA of the CDR3 is TGTGCCAGCAGCCAACCGGGACAGTCCTACGAGCAGTACTTC. This sequence joins TRBV14 and TRBJ2-7, with TRBD1 matching over 7 bases. V shed 2 bases, J shed 1 base, and the junction held 2 bases outside the gene matches. Germline lookup yields CDR1 SGHDN and CDR2 FVKESK. The CDR3 is 14 amino acids.

V is TRBV28 and J is TRBJ2-5; 8 bases match TRBD2. J lost 5 bases, V lost 5 bases, and 10 bases had no gene match. The germline CDR1 and CDR2 sequences are MDHEN and SYDVKM. The CDR3 is 15 residues long. The CDR3 loop reads CASSTSGGAGETQYF. CDR3 coding DNA: TGTGCCAGCAGTACCTCCGGGGGGGCGGGGGAGACCCAGTACTTC. Full variable domain (rest looked up from reference TRBV28 and TRBJ2-5): DVKVTQSSRYLVKRTGEKVFLECVQDMDHENMFWYRQDPGLGLRLIYFSYDVKMKEKGDIPEGYSVSREKKERFSLILESASTNQTSMYLCASSTSGGAGETQYFGPGTRLLVL.

The table lists this clone with a few counts. V is TRBV6-1 and J is TRBJ1-1; D may be TRBD1 (5 bases). The CDR3 is made up of 14 amino acids. Germline V gene lookup returns CDR1 MNHNS and CDR2 SASEGT. V lost 4 bases and J 4 bases, leaving 13 bases between the germline ends. The CDR3 bases are TGTGCCAGCAGTGGGGCAGGGTTTTTCACTGAAGCTTTCTTT. Translating it yields CASSGAGFFTEAFF.

The chain combines TRBV4-3 with TRBJ2-7; TRBD2 matches at 16 bases. Germline CDR1 reads LGHNA; CDR2 reads YSLEER. V gave up 1 base and J gave up 2 bases; unmatched junction bases: 14. The CDR3 is 21 residues long. This chain's CDR3 is CASSQAIPTTGTSGRAYEQYV. CDR3 sequence (DNA): TGCGCCAGCAGCCAAGCTATCCCCACAACTGGGACTAGCGGGAGGGCCTACGAGCAGTACGTC.